This T cell receptor (beta chain) was identified during a study of T cell responses to AZD1222 COVID-19 vaccine. Study findings and constraints: Mostly white British, mostly female donors; authors suggested clonal diversity may be underestimated. Spike-specific TCR breadth and depth grew following two AZD1222 doses.

The CDR3 runs to 17 residues. Trimming shortened V by 0 bases and J by 3 bases, and 17 bases separated the two germline ends. CDR1 is MRHNA and CDR2 is SNTAGT in the germline V gene. Second-dose groups at about 4 or about 12 weeks were pooled. Note on this clone: Its antigen is not known.

Measured with immunoSEQ multiplex PCR; TCRdb has only the in-frame clones, and not every one. The data show about 82,000 clones, around 87% seen once. The rearrangement joins TRBV6-4 to TRBJ1-2; no definite D call. Sample: peripheral blood, taken 28 days after the second AZD1222 dose. The source is an adult who received the AZD1222 COVID-19 vaccine. CDR3 sequence reads: CASSDSSTAGRDYGYTF. The CDR3 DNA reads TGTGCCAGCAGTGACTCTTCTACGGCCGGGCGGGACTATGGCTACACCTTC.